The entry below describes one TCR beta chain. Clones were read by immunoSEQ multiplex PCR, and TCRdb kept only the in-frame ones, dropping some. The sample shows 350,000 to 500,000 clones, over 85% of them seen only once. This specimen comes from a study of blood T cell repertoires in COVID-19. Trimming took 5 bases from V and 5 from J; bases not matched to a gene: 11. This CDR3 region has 16 residues. Germline V gene lookup returns CDR1 SGHAT and CDR2 FQNNGV. The chain recombines TRBV11-2 with TRBJ2-5; TRBD2 matches at 10 bases. The sample consisted of peripheral blood. The sequence was obtained from a man aged 18 to 30 with COVID-19, enrolled during active disease. The CDR3 nucleotides are TGTGCCAGCAGCCAGGCAGCGGGGGGGCCTATTGAGACCCAGTACTTC. Protein sequence: CASSQAAGGPIETQYF.